These 22 T cell receptor beta chains came from one sample sequenced in a study of cytomegalovirus exposure and HLA in healthy donors. PCR used 60 Vbeta primers and 13 Jbeta primers. Assay: immunoSEQ multiplex PCR; the TCRdb copy retains only in-frame clones and omits some. This specimen shows approximately 75,000 clones; the ten leading clones hold approximately 5.4%. The sequenced sample consisted of PBMCs. All receptors derive from a man in his forties in good health and CMV-seronegative.

The rearrangement uses TRBV28 and TRBJ1-1; 8 bases match TRBD1. CDR3 length: 16 residues. Germline-derived CDR1 and CDR2 are MDHEN and SYDVKM. The junction had 9 bases not matched to a gene; V was cut back by 6 bases and J by 0 bases. Written as DNA, the CDR3 is TGTGCCAGCAGCCTCATGGACAGGGTTATGAACACTGAAGCTTTCTTT. Encoded protein: CASSLMDRVMNTEAFF.

The J gene is TRBJ2-3, the V gene TRBV13, with TRBD2 matching 7 bases. CDR1 PRHDT and CDR2 FYEKMQ come from the germline V gene (reference sequence). The V segment lost 5 bases and the J segment 5 bases; nucleotides outside the gene matches: 7. The CDR3 is made up of 14 amino acids. In DNA form, the CDR3 reads TGTGCCAGCAGCCCCCCTAGCGGCCGAGATACGCAGTATTTT. The encoded protein is CASSPPSGRDTQYF. The full variable domain, rest sourced from reference TRBV13 and TRBJ2-3, is AAGVIQSPRHLIKEKRETATLKCYPIPRHDTVYWYQQGPGQDPQFLISFYEKMQSDKGSIPDRFSAQQFSDYHSELNMSSLELGDSALYFCASSPPSGRDTQYFGPGTRLTVL.

This rearrangement joins TRBV5-4 to TRBJ2-2, with a tentative D call TRBD2 (6 bases). Germline CDR1 and CDR2: SGHNT and YYREEE (reference sequence). This CDR3 is built from 12 residues. V was clipped by 5 bases and J by 6 bases, with 8 bases between them. The CDR3 spells CASREGSGELFF. In nucleotides, the CDR3 is TGTGCCAGCAGGGAGGGGTCCGGGGAGCTGTTTTTT.

V is TRBV4-3 and J is TRBJ2-7; D may be TRBD2 (6 bases). The CDR3 is made up of 13 amino acids. Germline V gives CDR1 LGHNA, CDR2 YSLEER. V gave up 0 bases and J gave up 7 bases, with 10 bases separating them. CDR3 sequence reads: CASSQESGYEQYF. The CDR3, as DNA: TGCGCCAGCAGCCAAGAGAGCGGGTATGAGCAGTACTTC.

The rearrangement joins TRBV5-1 to TRBJ2-3; TRBD1 aligns across 7 bases. V dropped 0 bases and J dropped 4; count of bases not matched to a gene: 2. In germline, CDR1 is SGHRS, CDR2 YFSETQ. The CDR3 runs to 14 residues. The CDR3: CASSLAQGADTQYF. In DNA, the CDR3 is TGCGCCAGCAGCTTGGCTCAGGGGGCAGATACGCAGTATTTT.

As regards this clone: Mismatch with germline at one junction end may stem from a read error. The rearrangement joins TRBV10-1 to TRBJ2-3, with 8 bases that match TRBD2. The germline V gene has CDR1 WNHNN and CDR2 SYGVQD (reference sequence). The CDR3 loop spans 13 amino acids. CDR3 residues: CASSGPGLVGLHF. The CDR3 DNA reads as TGCGCCAGCAGTGGACCGGGACTAGTTGGCCTCCATTTT.

The chain employs TRBV19 and TRBJ2-2, with TRBD2 matching 7 bases. Trimming removed 6 bases from V and 11 bases from J; junction bases left unmatched: 3. CDR3 length: 11 amino acids. The germline gives CDR1 LNHDA, CDR2 SQIVND (reference sequence). CDR3 in DNA: TGTGCCAGTAGAGGGAGGGGCGAGCTGTTTTTT. This gives the protein CASRGRGELFF.

The chain carries TRBV4-3 and TRBJ1-4, with a possible D match to TRBD1 (6 bases). The CDR3 totals 16 residues. The germline gives CDR1 LGHNA, CDR2 YSLEER. V lost 4 bases, J lost 3 bases, and 15 bases lay in between. CDR3 region: CASSPKKGVANEKLFF. In DNA, the CDR3 is TGCGCCAGCAGCCCTAAAAAGGGGGTGGCTAATGAAAAACTGTTTTTT.

This sequence joins TRBV30 and TRBJ1-6; D might be TRBD1 (6 bases). V was cut by 3 bases and J by 10 bases, with 13 bases left in between. This CDR3 spans 13 amino acids. Germline V CDR1 and CDR2: GTSNPN, SVGIG (reference sequence). The CDR3 DNA follows: TGTGCCTGGAGAGTACAGGGAGTCTCACCCCTCCACTTT. As protein: CAWRVQGVSPLHF.

This chain uses TRBV7-9 with TRBJ1-1, with 8 bases lining up with TRBD1. V was clipped by 3 bases and J by 5 bases; unmatched bases: 5. The V gene's germline CDR1 is SEHNR and CDR2 FQNEAQ (reference sequence). The CDR3 is 14 amino acids. CDR3 DNA: TGTGCCAGCAGCTTGCAGGGGGCGGTTACTGAAGCTTTCTTT. It specifies CASSLQGAVTEAFF.

The V call is TRBV18, the J call TRBJ2-4; a weak D match, TRBD2 (6 bases). The germline CDR1 and CDR2 sequences are KGHSH and LQKENI. This CDR3 is built from 16 residues. The ends were cut back, 4 bases at V and 1 base at J, with 14 bases in the middle. CDR3 sequence (DNA): TGTGCCAGCTCACTAAACCTAGCGAGGGCCAAAAACATTCAGTACTTC. This gives the protein CASSLNLARAKNIQYF.

The V call is TRBV6-1, the J call TRBJ2-2; TRBD2 matches at 7 bases. Germline loops: CDR1 MNHNS, CDR2 SASEGT. This CDR3 region has 15 residues. V trimming: 2 bases; J trimming: 7 bases; junction bases outside the gene matches: 7. The CDR3 nucleotides read TGTGCCAGCAGTGAATTACTAGCGAGGGGCGGGGAGCTGTTTTTT. Translating gives CASSELLARGGELFF.

V is TRBV6-1 and J is TRBJ1-5; 9 positions match TRBD1. V lost 4 bases to trimming and J lost 5 bases; unmatched junction nucleotides: 3. Germline loops: CDR1 MNHNS, CDR2 SASEGT. This CDR3 spans 14 amino acids. In DNA, the CDR3 is TGTGCCAGCAGTGTGGACAGGGGATATCAGCCCCAGCATTTT. This sequence encodes CASSVDRGYQPQHF.

The chain recombines TRBV5-4 with TRBJ2-5; D unresolved. Germline CDR1 is SGHNT and CDR2 is YYREEE (reference sequence). The CDR3 extends over 14 amino acids. Deletions cut 0 bases from V and 2 bases from J, with 8 bases between. CDR3 coding DNA: TGTGCCAGCAGCTTGGTAGAAACTCAAGAGACCCAGTACTTC. Protein sequence: CASSLVETQETQYF.

The V gene is TRBV5-1, the J gene TRBJ2-1; TRBD2 matches at 8 bases. The CDR3 length is 16 residues. The trim removed 0 bases at V and 0 bases at J, leaving 2 bases unmatched. From germline, CDR1 is SGHRS and CDR2 YFSETQ. This CDR3 is CASSLAGTSSYNEQFF. In DNA, the CDR3 is TGCGCCAGCAGCTTGGCCGGGACTAGCTCCTACAATGAGCAGTTCTTC.

The genes are TRBV2 and TRBJ2-7; possible D gene TRBD1, 7 bases. Germline V gives CDR1 SNHLY, CDR2 FYNNEI. The CDR3 is made up of 14 amino acids. Between the trimmed V and J ends, which lost 8 bases and 3 bases, there was a span of 17 bases. CDR3 DNA sequence: TGTGCCAGCGGAGGGACAGAACAATACTACGAGCAGTACTTC. Translating gives CASGGTEQYYEQYF.

V and J are TRBV14 and TRBJ1-6; D gene uncertain. Germline assignment: CDR1 SGHDN and CDR2 FVKESK. V lost 5 bases to trimming and J lost 6 bases, with 5 bases between them. This CDR3 comprises 12 residues. CDR3 DNA: TGTGCCAGCAGCTTCATTAATTCACCCCTCCACTTT. Translating gives CASSFINSPLHF.

The chain is built from TRBV9 and TRBJ1-6; no definite D call. CDR1 and CDR2 (germline): SGDLS, YYNGEE. Trimming cost V 3 bases and J 5 bases, with 3 bases left between them. This CDR3 comprises 12 residues. CDR3 coding DNA: TGTGCCAGCAGCGGAGATAATTCACCCCTCCACTTT. This sequence encodes CASSGDNSPLHF.

The V and J genes are TRBV5-6 and TRBJ2-1; 7 bases align to TRBD1. V dropped 2 bases and J dropped 7; count of bases not matched to a gene: 3. The CDR3 has 13 residues. Germline lookup yields CDR1 SGHDT and CDR2 YYEEEE. CDR3 DNA sequence: TGTGCCAGCAGCTTTGGGACAGAAAATGAGCAGTTCTTC. Protein product: CASSFGTENEQFF.

This sequence joins TRBV2 and TRBJ2-7, with D possibly matching TRBD2 (6 bases). This CDR3 contains 15 residues. Germline V gives CDR1 SNHLY, CDR2 FYNNEI. The germline V and J ends were trimmed by 1 base and 4 bases, with 14 bases remaining between them. CDR3 in DNA: TGTGCCAGCAGTGAAGGCGGGGAGGTAGGGTACGAGCAGTACTTC. Translation gives CASSEGGEVGYEQYF.

The chain has TRBV6-5 and TRBJ2-1; D uncertain. The germline V gene encodes CDR1 MNHEY and CDR2 SVGAGI. Trimming took 4 bases from V and 3 from J, leaving 13 bases between them. CDR3 length: 15 residues. The CDR3 DNA reads TGTGCCAGCAGTTTTTTGGGTGAGGTCTACAATGAGCAGTTCTTC. This encodes CASSFLGEVYNEQFF.

CDR3 in DNA: TGTGCTAGTGACGATACAGGGGGGAATCAGCCCCAGCATTTT. This encodes CASDDTGGNQPQHF. The J gene is TRBJ1-5, the V gene TRBV12-5; the match to TRBD1 covers 8 bases. V was clipped by 7 bases and J by 4 bases; unmatched bases: 6. This CDR3 has 14 residues. Germline-derived CDR1 and CDR2 are LGHNT and FRNRAP.